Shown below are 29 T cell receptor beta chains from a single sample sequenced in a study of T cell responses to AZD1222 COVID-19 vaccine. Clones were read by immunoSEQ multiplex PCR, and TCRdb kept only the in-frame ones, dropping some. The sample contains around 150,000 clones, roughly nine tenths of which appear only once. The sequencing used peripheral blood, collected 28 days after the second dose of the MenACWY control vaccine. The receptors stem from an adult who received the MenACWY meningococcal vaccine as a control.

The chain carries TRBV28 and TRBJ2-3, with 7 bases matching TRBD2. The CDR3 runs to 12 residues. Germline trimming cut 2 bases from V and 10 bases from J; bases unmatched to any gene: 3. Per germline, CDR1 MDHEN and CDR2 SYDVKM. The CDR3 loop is CASSLERGPQYF. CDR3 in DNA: TGTGCCAGCAGTTTAGAGCGGGGACCGCAGTATTTT. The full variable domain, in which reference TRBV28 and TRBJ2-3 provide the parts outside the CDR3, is DVKVTQSSRYLVKRTGEKVFLECVQDMDHENMFWYRQDPGLGLRLIYFSYDVKMKEKGDIPEGYSVSREKKERFSLILESASTNQTSMYLCASSLERGPQYFGPGTRLTVL.

CDR3 nucleotides: TGTGCCACCAGCGAAACAGGGGGCAGGAACACCGGGGAGCTGTTTTTT. It translates to CATSETGGRNTGELFF. This rearrangement joins TRBV24-1 to TRBJ2-2, with 9 bases aligning to TRBD1. The CDR3 covers 16 residues. The V and J ends lost 7 bases and 1 base, in that order; junction bases with no gene match: 6. The germline V gene has CDR1 KGHDR and CDR2 SFDVKD.

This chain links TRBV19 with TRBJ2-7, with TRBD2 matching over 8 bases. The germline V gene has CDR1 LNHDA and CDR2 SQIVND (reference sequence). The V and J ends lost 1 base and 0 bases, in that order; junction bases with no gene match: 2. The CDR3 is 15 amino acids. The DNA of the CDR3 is TGTGCCAGTAGTATAGTAGCGGGGAGCTCCTACGAGCAGTACTTC. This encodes CASSIVAGSSYEQYF.

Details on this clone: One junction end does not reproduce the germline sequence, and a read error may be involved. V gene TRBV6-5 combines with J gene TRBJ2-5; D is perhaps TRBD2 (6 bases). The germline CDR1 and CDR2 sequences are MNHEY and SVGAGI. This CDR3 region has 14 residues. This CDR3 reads CASSYGSGQESQYF. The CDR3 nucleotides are TGTGCCAGCAGTTACGGTAGCGGACAAGAGAGCCAGTACTTC.

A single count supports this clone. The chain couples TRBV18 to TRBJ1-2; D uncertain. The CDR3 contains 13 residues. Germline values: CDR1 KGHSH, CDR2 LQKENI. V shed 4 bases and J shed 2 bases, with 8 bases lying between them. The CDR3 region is CASSRGENYGYTF. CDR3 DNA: TGTGCCAGCTCACGCGGGGAGAACTATGGCTACACCTTC. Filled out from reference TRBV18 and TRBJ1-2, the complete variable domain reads NAGVMQNPRHLVRRRGQEARLRCSPMKGHSHVYWYRQLPEEGLKFMVYLQKENIIDESGMPKERFSAEFPKEGPSILRIQQVVRGDSAAYFCASSRGENYGYTFGSGTRLTVV.

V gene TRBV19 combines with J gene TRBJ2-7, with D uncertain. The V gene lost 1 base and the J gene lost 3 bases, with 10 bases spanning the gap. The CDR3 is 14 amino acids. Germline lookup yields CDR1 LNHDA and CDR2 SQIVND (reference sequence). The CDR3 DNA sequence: TGTGCCAGTAGTATAGTCTACCCCCGCTACGAGCAGTACTTC. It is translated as CASSIVYPRYEQYF.

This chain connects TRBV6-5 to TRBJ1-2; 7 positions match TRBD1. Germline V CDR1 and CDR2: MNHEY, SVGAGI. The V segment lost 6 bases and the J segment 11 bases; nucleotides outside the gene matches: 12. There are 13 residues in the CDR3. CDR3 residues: CASSPLTGKGYTF. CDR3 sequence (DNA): TGTGCCAGCAGCCCACTGACAGGGAAAGGTTACACCTTC.

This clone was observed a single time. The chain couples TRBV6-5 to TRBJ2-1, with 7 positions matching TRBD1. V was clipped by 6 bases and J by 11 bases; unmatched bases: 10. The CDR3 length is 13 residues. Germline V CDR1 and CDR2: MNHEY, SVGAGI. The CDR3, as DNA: TGTGCCAGCAGAATTACCTCGGGACAGAAGCAGTTCTTC. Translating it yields CASRITSGQKQFF.

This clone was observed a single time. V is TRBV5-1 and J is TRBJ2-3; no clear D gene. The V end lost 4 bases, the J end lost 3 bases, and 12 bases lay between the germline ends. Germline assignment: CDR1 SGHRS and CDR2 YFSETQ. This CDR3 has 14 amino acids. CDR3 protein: CASSGSIGTDTQYF. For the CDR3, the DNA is TGCGCCAGCAGCGGGTCAATAGGGACAGATACGCAGTATTTT.

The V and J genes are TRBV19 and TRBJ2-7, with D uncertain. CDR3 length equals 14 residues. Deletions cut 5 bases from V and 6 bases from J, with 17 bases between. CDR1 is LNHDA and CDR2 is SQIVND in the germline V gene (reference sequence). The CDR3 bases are TGTGCCAGTAGTCCATCCCCCGGCGGTGGCGAGCAGTACTTC. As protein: CASSPSPGGGEQYF. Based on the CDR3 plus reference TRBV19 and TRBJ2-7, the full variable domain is DGGITQSPKYLFRKEGQNVTLSCEQNLNHDAMYWYRQDPGQGLRLIYYSQIVNDFQKGDIAEGYSVSREKKESFPLTVTSAQKNPTAFYLCASSPSPGGGEQYFGPGTRLTVT.

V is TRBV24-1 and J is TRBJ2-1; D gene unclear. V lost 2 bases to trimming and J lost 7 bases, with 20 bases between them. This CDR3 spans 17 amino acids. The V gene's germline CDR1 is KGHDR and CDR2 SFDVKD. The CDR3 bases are TGTGCCACCAGTGATTGGGCCGATAAAAACATATTAAATGAGCAGTTCTTC. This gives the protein CATSDWADKNILNEQFF.

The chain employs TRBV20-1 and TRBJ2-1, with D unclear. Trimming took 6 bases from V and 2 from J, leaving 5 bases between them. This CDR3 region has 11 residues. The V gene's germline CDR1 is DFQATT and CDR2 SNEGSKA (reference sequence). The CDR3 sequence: CSADTYNEQFF. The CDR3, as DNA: TGCAGTGCGGATACCTACAATGAGCAGTTCTTC.

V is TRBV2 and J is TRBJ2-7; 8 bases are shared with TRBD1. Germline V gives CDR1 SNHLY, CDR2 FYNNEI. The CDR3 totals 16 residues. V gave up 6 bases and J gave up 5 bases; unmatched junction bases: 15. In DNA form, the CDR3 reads TGTGCCAGCAGGAGCCTTACAGGGGGACCGACCCACGAGCAGTACTTC. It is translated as CASRSLTGGPTHEQYF.

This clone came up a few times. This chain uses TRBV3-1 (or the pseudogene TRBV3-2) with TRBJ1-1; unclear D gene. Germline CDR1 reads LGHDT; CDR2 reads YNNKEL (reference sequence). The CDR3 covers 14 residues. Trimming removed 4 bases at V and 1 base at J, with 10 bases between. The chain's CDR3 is CASSPRGWNTEAFF. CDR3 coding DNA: TGTGCCAGCAGCCCACGTGGGTGGAACACTGAAGCTTTCTTT.

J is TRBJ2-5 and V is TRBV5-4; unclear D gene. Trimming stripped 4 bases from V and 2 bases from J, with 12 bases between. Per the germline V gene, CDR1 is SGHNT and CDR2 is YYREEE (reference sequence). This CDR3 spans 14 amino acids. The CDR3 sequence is CASSTSRLQETQYF. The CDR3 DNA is TGTGCCAGCAGCACCAGCCGCCTTCAAGAGACCCAGTACTTC.

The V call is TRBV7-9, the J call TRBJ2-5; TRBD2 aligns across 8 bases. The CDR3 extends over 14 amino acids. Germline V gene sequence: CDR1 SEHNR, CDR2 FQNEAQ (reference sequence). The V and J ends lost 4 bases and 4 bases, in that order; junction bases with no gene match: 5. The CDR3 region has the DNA TGTGCCAGCAGCTCGGGAACTAGCGGAGAGACCCAGTACTTC. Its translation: CASSSGTSGETQYF.

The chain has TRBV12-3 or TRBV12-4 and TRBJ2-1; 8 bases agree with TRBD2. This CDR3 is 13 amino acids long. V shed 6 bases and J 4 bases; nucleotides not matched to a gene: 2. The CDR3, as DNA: TGTGCCAGCAGGACTAGCGTATACAATGAGCAGTTCTTC. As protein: CASRTSVYNEQFF.

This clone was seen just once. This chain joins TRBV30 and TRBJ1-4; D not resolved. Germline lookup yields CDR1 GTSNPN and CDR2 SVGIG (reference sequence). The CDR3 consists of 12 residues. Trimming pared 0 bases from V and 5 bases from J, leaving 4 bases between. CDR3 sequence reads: CAWSVQNEKLFF. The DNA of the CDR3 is TGTGCCTGGAGTGTTCAGAATGAAAAACTGTTTTTT.

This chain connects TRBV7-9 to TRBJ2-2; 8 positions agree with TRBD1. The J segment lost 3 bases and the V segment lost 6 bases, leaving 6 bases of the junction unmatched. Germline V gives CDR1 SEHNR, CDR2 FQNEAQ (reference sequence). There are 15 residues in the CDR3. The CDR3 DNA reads TGTGCCAGCAGTTCCGGGGACAGGCACACCGGGGAGCTGTTTTTT. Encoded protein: CASSSGDRHTGELFF.

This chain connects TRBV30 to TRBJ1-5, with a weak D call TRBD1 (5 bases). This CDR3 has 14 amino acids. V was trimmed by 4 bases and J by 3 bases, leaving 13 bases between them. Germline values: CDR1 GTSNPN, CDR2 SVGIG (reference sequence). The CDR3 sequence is CAWTPGRVNQPQHF. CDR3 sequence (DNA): TGTGCCTGGACCCCTGGCAGGGTCAATCAGCCCCAGCATTTT.

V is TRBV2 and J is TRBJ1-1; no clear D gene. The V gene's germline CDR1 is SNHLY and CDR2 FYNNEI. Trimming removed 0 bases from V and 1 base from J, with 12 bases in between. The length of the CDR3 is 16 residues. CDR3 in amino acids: CASSEARASQNTEAFF. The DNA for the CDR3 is TGTGCCAGCAGTGAAGCGCGGGCCAGTCAGAACACTGAAGCTTTCTTT. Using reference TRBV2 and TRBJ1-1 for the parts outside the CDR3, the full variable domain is EPEVTQTPSHQVTQMGQEVILRCVPISNHLYFYWYRQILGQKVEFLVSFYNNEISEKSEIFDDQFSVERPDGSNFTLKIRSTKLEDSAMYFCASSEARASQNTEAFFGQGTRLTVV.

Written as DNA, the CDR3 is TGCGCCAGCAGCCCTAGAACAGGGGAGAACTATGGCTACACCTTC. Translation: CASSPRTGENYGYTF. The genes are TRBV4-3 and TRBJ1-2, with TRBD1 matching 7 bases. Unmatched junction bases numbered 7, after V lost 4 bases and J lost 2 bases. Germline V gene data show CDR1 as LGHNA and CDR2 as YSLEER. The CDR3 runs 15 residues.

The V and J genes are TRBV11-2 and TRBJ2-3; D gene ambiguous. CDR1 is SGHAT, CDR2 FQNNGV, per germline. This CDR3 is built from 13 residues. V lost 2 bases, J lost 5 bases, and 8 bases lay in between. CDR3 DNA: TGTGCCAGCAGCTTACCCCCCGGAGATACGCAGTATTTT. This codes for CASSLPPGDTQYF.

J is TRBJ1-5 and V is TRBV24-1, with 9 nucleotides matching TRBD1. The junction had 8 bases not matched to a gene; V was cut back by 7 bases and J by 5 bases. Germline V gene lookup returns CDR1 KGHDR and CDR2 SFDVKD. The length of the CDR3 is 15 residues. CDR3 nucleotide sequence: TGTGCCACCAGCCCAGGACAGGGGTCGGATCAGCCCCAGCATTTT. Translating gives CATSPGQGSDQPQHF.

The CDR3 DNA reads as TGCAGCGCTTGGGCAGGGAACAATGAGCAGTTCTTC. This translates into CSAWAGNNEQFF. The genes are TRBV29-1 and TRBJ2-1, with D possibly TRBD1 on 5 matching bases. Germline V lookup: CDR1 SQVTM, CDR2 ANQGSEA. V was clipped by 7 bases and J by 5 bases, with 12 bases between them. The CDR3 sequence is 12 residues long.

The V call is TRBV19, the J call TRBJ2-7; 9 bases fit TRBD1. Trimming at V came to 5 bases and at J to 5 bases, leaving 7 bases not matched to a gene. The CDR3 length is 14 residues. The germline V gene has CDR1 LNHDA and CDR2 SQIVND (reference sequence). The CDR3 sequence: CASSHQDRGDEQYF. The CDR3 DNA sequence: TGTGCCAGTAGTCATCAGGACAGGGGCGACGAGCAGTACTTC.

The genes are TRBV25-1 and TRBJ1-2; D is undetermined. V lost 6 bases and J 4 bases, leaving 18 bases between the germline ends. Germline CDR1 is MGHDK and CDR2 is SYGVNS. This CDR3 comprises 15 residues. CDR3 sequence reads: CASRGSEGYGYGYTF. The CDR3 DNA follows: TGTGCCAGCAGGGGGTCAGAGGGCTATGGCTATGGCTACACCTTC.

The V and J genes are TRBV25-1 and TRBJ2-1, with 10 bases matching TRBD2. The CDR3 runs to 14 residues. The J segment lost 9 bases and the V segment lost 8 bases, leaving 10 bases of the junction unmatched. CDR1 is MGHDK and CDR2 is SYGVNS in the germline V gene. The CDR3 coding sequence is TGTGCCAGCCGGGCTAGCGGGAGTTCTGCTGAGCAGTTCTTC. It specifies CASRASGSSAEQFF. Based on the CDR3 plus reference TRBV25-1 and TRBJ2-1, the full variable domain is EADIYQTPRYLVIGTGKKITLECSQTMGHDKMYWYQQDPGMELHLIHYSYGVNSTEKGDLSSESTVSRIRTEHFPLTLESARPSHTSQYLCASRASGSSAEQFFGPGTRLTVL.

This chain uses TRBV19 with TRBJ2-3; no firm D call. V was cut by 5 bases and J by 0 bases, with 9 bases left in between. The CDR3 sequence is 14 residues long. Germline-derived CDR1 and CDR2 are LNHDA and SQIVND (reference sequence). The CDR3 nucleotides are TGTGCCAGTAGTTCGTCGTTTAGCACAGATACGCAGTATTTT. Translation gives CASSSSFSTDTQYF.